This record covers a single T cell receptor beta chain. The assay was immunoSEQ multiplex PCR, and TCRdb's table has in-frame clones only and misses some. The sample has 70,000 to 75,000 clones; just under 95% are singletons. Losses at the gene ends were 5 bases for V and 2 bases for J; bases not matched to a gene: 17. Germline values: CDR1 MDHEN, CDR2 SYDVKM. The CDR3 consists of 19 residues. These data are taken from a study of cytomegalovirus exposure and HLA in healthy donors. The sequence was obtained from a woman in her late teens or twenties in good health and CMV-seropositive. Sequencing input: PBMCs. The chain joins TRBV28 to TRBJ2-4; 8 bases are a match to TRBD1. The DNA for the CDR3 is TGTGCCAGCAGTCCACACGCCGTGAGGACAGGGAGTACCAAAAACATTCAGTACTTC. Its protein is CASSPHAVRTGSTKNIQYF.